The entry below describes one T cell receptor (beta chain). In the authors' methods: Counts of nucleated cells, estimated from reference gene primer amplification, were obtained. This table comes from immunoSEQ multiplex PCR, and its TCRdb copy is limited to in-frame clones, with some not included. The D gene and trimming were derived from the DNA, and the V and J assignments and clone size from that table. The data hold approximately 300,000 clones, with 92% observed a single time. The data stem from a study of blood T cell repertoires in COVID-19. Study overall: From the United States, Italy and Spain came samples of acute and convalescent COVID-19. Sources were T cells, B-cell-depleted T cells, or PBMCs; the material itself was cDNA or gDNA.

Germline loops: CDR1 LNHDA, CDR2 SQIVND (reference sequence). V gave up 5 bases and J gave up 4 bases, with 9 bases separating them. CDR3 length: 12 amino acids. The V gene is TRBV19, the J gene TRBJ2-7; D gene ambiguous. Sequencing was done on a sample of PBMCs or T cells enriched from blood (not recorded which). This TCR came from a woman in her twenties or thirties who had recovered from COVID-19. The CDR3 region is CASSQKNYEQYF. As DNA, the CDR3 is TGTGCCAGTAGTCAGAAAAATTACGAGCAGTACTTC.